These 32 T cell receptor beta chains came from one sample sequenced in a study of blood T cell repertoires in COVID-19. The protocol was immunoSEQ multiplex PCR, while the TCRdb copy is restricted to in-frame clones and leaves out a portion. Found here are a few hundred thousand clones, 88% of them singletons; the top ten hold 0.65% to 0.8%. Sequencing was carried out using peripheral blood. Receptors were obtained from a human donor in a cohort sampled during active COVID-19.

This chain connects TRBV9 to TRBJ1-2; D is unclear. The ends were cut back, 0 bases at V and 9 bases at J, with 9 bases in the middle. Germline assignment: CDR1 SGDLS and CDR2 YYNGEE. This CDR3 is built from 12 residues. The DNA for the CDR3 is TGTGCCAGCAGCGTAGATTCGGGGAGCTACACCTTC. Its protein is CASSVDSGSYTF.

The V gene is TRBV30, the J gene TRBJ1-4; 8 bases fit TRBD1. The CDR3 covers 14 residues. Germline CDR1 and CDR2: GTSNPN and SVGIG (reference sequence). With 6 bases clipped from V and 3 bases from J, the junction kept 6 bases outside the gene matches. The CDR3 coding sequence is TGTGCCTGCCGGACAGGGACCGCTAATGAAAAACTGTTTTTT. This codes for CACRTGTANEKLFF.

V and J are TRBV19 and TRBJ2-1; TRBD2 matches at 8 bases. CDR3 length: 16 residues. From germline, CDR1 is LNHDA and CDR2 SQIVND (reference sequence). Unmatched junction bases numbered 15, after V lost 10 bases and J lost 4 bases. The CDR3 coding sequence is TGTGCCATCACGGACTACTTAGCGGGGAGATACAATGAGCAGTTCTTC. As protein: CAITDYLAGRYNEQFF. The full variable domain, rest sourced from reference TRBV19 and TRBJ2-1, is DGGITQSPKYLFRKEGQNVTLSCEQNLNHDAMYWYRQDPGQGLRLIYYSQIVNDFQKGDIAEGYSVSREKKESFPLTVTSAQKNPTAFYLCAITDYLAGRYNEQFFGPGTRLTVL.

The chain recombines TRBV6-4 with TRBJ1-5; the D gene is possibly TRBD1 (5 bases). The length of the CDR3 is 13 residues. The V gene lost 0 bases and the J gene lost 8 bases, with 8 bases spanning the gap. CDR1 and CDR2 (germline): MRHNA, SNTAGT. Written as DNA, the CDR3 is TGTGCCAGCAGTGACTCGGAAGGGGAGCCCCAGCATTTT. Protein sequence: CASSDSEGEPQHF.

The chain uses TRBV14 and TRBJ1-2; TRBD1 might be the D (6 bases). The V gene lost 4 bases and the J gene lost 5 bases, with 17 bases spanning the gap. There are 15 residues in the CDR3. Per the germline V gene, CDR1 is SGHDN and CDR2 is FVKESK. The CDR3 protein is CASSRLGGTEYGYTF. The CDR3 bases are TGTGCCAGCAGCCGTTTAGGGGGAACTGAATATGGCTACACCTTC.

The V gene is TRBV5-1, the J gene TRBJ1-1; D perhaps matches TRBD1 (6 bases). Between the trimmed V and J ends, which lost 1 base and 4 bases, there was a span of 11 bases. The CDR3 is made up of 14 amino acids. CDR1 and CDR2 from the germline V gene are SGHRS and YFSETQ. CDR3 nucleotides: TGCGCCAGCAGCTTGCGGACAGATCTCACTGAAGCTTTCTTT. Protein product: CASSLRTDLTEAFF.

The rearrangement links TRBV9 to TRBJ2-7; TRBD1 is a possible D gene (5 bases). Trimming pared 4 bases from V and 2 bases from J, leaving 22 bases between. CDR1 is SGDLS, CDR2 YYNGEE, per germline. The CDR3 runs to 17 residues. CDR3 region: CASSPPTGEILPYEQYF. The CDR3 region has the DNA TGTGCCAGCAGCCCACCCACAGGAGAGATCCTACCCTACGAGCAGTACTTC.

This chain joins TRBV29-1 and TRBJ1-5; D is uncertain. Germline CDR1 and CDR2: SQVTM and ANQGSEA. The CDR3 sequence is 15 residues long. V lost 4 bases and J lost 0, with 13 bases in between. Written as DNA, the CDR3 is TGCAGCGTTGCTCTCCAGGCTTATAGCAATCAGCCCCAGCATTTT. This sequence encodes CSVALQAYSNQPQHF.

The chain employs TRBV18 and TRBJ2-7, with TRBD2 identical over 7 bases. V lost 2 bases and J lost 6; bases outside the gene matches: 7. The CDR3 has 14 residues. Germline CDR1 reads KGHSH; CDR2 reads LQKENI. CDR3 bases: TGTGCCAGCTCACCATCATGGGAGGGAGGCGAGCAGTACTTC. This translates into CASSPSWEGGEQYF.

The chain recombines TRBV5-1 with TRBJ2-3; D is perhaps TRBD2 (6 bases). The V and J ends lost 3 bases and 1 base respectively, with 15 bases between them. Germline V gene sequence: CDR1 SGHRS, CDR2 YFSETQ. The CDR3 runs to 16 residues. This CDR3 is CASSWARLGGTDTQYF. In nucleotides, the CDR3 is TGCGCCAGCAGCTGGGCCCGACTAGGCGGCACAGATACGCAGTATTTT.

CDR3 region: CASLLTGASGNTIYF. CDR3 sequence (DNA): TGTGCCAGCTTACTGACAGGGGCCTCTGGAAACACCATATATTTT. V gene TRBV28 combines with J gene TRBJ1-3; 8 bases fit TRBD1. CDR3 size: 15 residues. Germline trimming cut 8 bases from V and 0 bases from J; bases unmatched to any gene: 6. Germline V CDR1 and CDR2: MDHEN, SYDVKM.

This clone appeared a single time. The V and J genes are TRBV5-5 and TRBJ2-1; 8 bases align to TRBD2. V shed 5 bases, J shed 7 bases, and the junction held 8 bases outside the gene matches. This CDR3 contains 14 residues. CDR1 and CDR2 (germline): SGHKS, YYEKEE (reference sequence). CDR3 amino acids: CASSVAGNLNEQFF. The CDR3 DNA sequence: TGTGCCAGCAGTGTAGCGGGAAACCTGAATGAGCAGTTCTTC.

The CDR3 here is CASGRPAQYF. As DNA, the CDR3 is TGTGCCAGCGGCAGGCCTGCCCAGTACTTC. The J gene is TRBJ2-5, the V gene TRBV12-3 or TRBV12-4; D remains unclear. Trimming pared 8 bases from V and 9 bases from J, leaving 10 bases between. CDR3 length: 10 amino acids.

The gene calls are TRBV6-2 or TRBV6-3 and TRBJ1-1; 9 nucleotides line up with TRBD1. Trimming cost V 3 bases and J 5 bases; bases outside gene matches: 4. The CDR3 contains 14 residues. Germline-derived CDR1 and CDR2 are MNHEY and SVGEGT. In nucleotides, the CDR3 is TGTGCCAGCAGTTATCTAGGACAGGGGACTGAAGCTTTCTTT. Protein product: CASSYLGQGTEAFF.

The chain couples TRBV5-4 to TRBJ2-7; D is undetermined. V was trimmed by 3 bases and J by 4 bases, leaving 17 bases between them. Germline V gene data show CDR1 as SGHNT and CDR2 as YYREEE (reference sequence). The CDR3 runs 15 residues. The CDR3 reads CASSSSTFPGYEQYF. The CDR3 nucleotides read TGTGCCAGCAGCTCCTCGACTTTCCCCGGGTACGAGCAGTACTTC.

V is TRBV28 and J is TRBJ2-7; 8 bases agree with TRBD2. The CDR3 runs to 16 residues. Germline V gives CDR1 MDHEN, CDR2 SYDVKM. With V trimmed by 2 bases and J by 7 bases, 13 bases remained unmatched. CDR3 sequence reads: CASSLPAGERGKEQYF. The CDR3 DNA follows: TGTGCCAGCAGTTTACCAGCGGGAGAGAGGGGGAAGGAGCAGTACTTC.

The CDR3 DNA is TGTGCCAGCAGCTTGTTGCTAGCGGGGTTGTCCTACGAGCAGTACTTC. Protein product: CASSLLLAGLSYEQYF. This chain links TRBV5-4 with TRBJ2-7; 9 nucleotides align to TRBD2. J lost 1 base, V lost 1 base, and 6 bases had no gene match. The CDR3 contains 16 residues. Germline CDR1 SGHNT, CDR2 YYREEE (reference sequence). Supplemented by reference TRBV5-4 and TRBJ2-7, the full variable domain reads ETGVTQSPTHLIKTRGQQVTLRCSSQSGHNTVSWYQQALGQGPQFIFQYYREEENGRGNFPPRFSGLQFPNYSSELNVNALELDDSALYLCASSLLLAGLSYEQYFGPGTRLTVT.

This clone showed up just once. The rearrangement joins TRBV27 to TRBJ2-7; TRBD2 agrees at 11 bases. Trimming took 6 bases from V and 1 from J; bases not matched to a gene: 11. Germline lookup yields CDR1 MNHEY and CDR2 SMNVEV (reference sequence). This CDR3 comprises 17 residues. The CDR3 sequence is CASSRLGLAEGSYEQYF. CDR3 DNA: TGTGCCAGCAGCCGACTGGGACTAGCGGAAGGGTCCTACGAGCAGTACTTC.

This rearrangement joins TRBV10-3 to TRBJ2-6, with a possible D match to TRBD1 (5 bases). Trimming left V 3 bases short and J 1 base short, with 7 bases between. The CDR3 has 15 amino acids. Germline CDR1 is ENHRY and CDR2 is SYGVKD. The CDR3 sequence is CAISEQESGANVLTF. The CDR3 DNA reads as TGTGCCATCAGTGAACAGGAGTCTGGGGCCAACGTCCTGACTTTC.

The chain links TRBV6-5 to TRBJ1-1, with a weak D call TRBD1 (5 bases). CDR3 length: 13 residues. The germline V gene encodes CDR1 MNHEY and CDR2 SVGAGI. The germline V and J ends were trimmed by 6 bases and 3 bases, with 11 bases remaining between them. As DNA, the CDR3 is TGTGCCAGCAGCAACGGACACTACACTGAAGCTTTCTTT. Amino acid sequence: CASSNGHYTEAFF.

The rearrangement joins TRBV4-3 to TRBJ2-1; 11 bases are a match to TRBD1. Trimming removed 4 bases from V and 5 bases from J; junction bases left unmatched: 7. There are 16 residues in the CDR3. CDR1 is LGHNA, CDR2 YSLEER, per germline. The CDR3 region has the DNA TGCGCCAGCAGCCTCGCCGGGACAGGGGGTCACAATGAGCAGTTCTTC. Its protein product is CASSLAGTGGHNEQFF.

J is TRBJ2-1 and V is TRBV30; 10 nucleotides agree with TRBD2. The V gene end was trimmed by 2 bases and the J gene end by 7 bases; junction bases not matched to a gene: 11. CDR3 size: 16 residues. Germline V gives CDR1 GTSNPN, CDR2 SVGIG (reference sequence). For the CDR3, the DNA is TGTGCCTGGAGTTTATTTCCTAGCGGGGGAATGAATGAGCAGTTCTTC. It encodes CAWSLFPSGGMNEQFF. The complete variable domain, with remaining parts taken from reference TRBV30 and TRBJ2-1, reads SQTIHQWPATLVQPVGSPLSLECTVEGTSNPNLYWYRQAAGRGLQLLFYSVGIGQISSEVPQNLSASRPQDRQFILSSKKLLLSDSGFYLCAWSLFPSGGMNEQFFGPGTRLTVL.

This clone was seen only once. The chain is built from TRBV27 and TRBJ2-1, with TRBD2 identical over 9 bases. The V gene end was trimmed by 5 bases and the J gene end by 7 bases; junction bases not matched to a gene: 15. CDR1 MNHEY and CDR2 SMNVEV come from the germline V gene (reference sequence). This CDR3 region has 17 residues. The CDR3 loop reads CASSQAPFAGGPNEQFF. CDR3 DNA sequence: TGTGCCAGCAGTCAAGCCCCATTCGCGGGGGGGCCTAATGAGCAGTTCTTC.

This chain connects TRBV5-8 to TRBJ1-2; D is unresolved. CDR1 is SGHTS and CDR2 is YDEGEE in the germline V gene. V dropped 0 bases and J dropped 2 bases, with 14 bases sitting between them. CDR3 size: 16 residues. CDR3: CASSLGLRERNYGYTF. The CDR3, as DNA: TGTGCCAGCAGCTTGGGGTTGAGGGAGAGGAACTATGGCTACACCTTC. Combining the CDR3 with reference TRBV5-8 and TRBJ1-2 gives the whole variable domain EAGVTQSPTHLIKTRGQQATLRCSPISGHTSVYWYQQALGLGLQFLLWYDEGEERNRGNFPPRFSGRQFPNYSSELNVNALELEDSALYLCASSLGLRERNYGYTFGSGTRLTVV.

The chain employs TRBV24-1 and TRBJ1-2, with D hard to call. The length of the CDR3 is 13 residues. V lost 3 bases and J lost 8, with 12 bases in between. Germline V gives CDR1 KGHDR, CDR2 SFDVKD. The DNA for the CDR3 is TGTGCCACCAGTGATCCTAAGACGCGGGGCTACACCTTC. This translates into CATSDPKTRGYTF.

The genes are TRBV18 and TRBJ2-7, with D possibly TRBD1 on 6 matching bases. V was pared by 0 bases and J by 6 bases, with 9 bases between. The CDR3 sequence is 13 residues long. Looked up from germline, CDR1 is KGHSH and CDR2 is LQKENI. CDR3 bases: TGTGCCAGCTCACCACCAGGGGGAGTCGAGCAGTACTTC. Protein sequence: CASSPPGGVEQYF.

The chain uses TRBV9 and TRBJ1-2; possible D gene TRBD1, 5 bases. The CDR3 is 14 residues long. Germline V CDR1 and CDR2: SGDLS, YYNGEE. V was trimmed by 0 bases and J by 8 bases, leaving 14 bases between them. The DNA of the CDR3 is TGTGCCAGCAGCGTAGCCGTCACAGGAAGGGGCTACACCTTC. This gives the protein CASSVAVTGRGYTF.

This chain joins TRBV19 and TRBJ2-5; a weak D match, TRBD2 (6 bases). Germline CDR1 reads LNHDA; CDR2 reads SQIVND (reference sequence). This CDR3 contains 15 residues. The germline V and J ends were trimmed by 1 base and 7 bases, with 16 bases remaining between them. CDR3 amino acids: CASSIAADLGGTQYF. Written as DNA, the CDR3 is TGTGCCAGTAGTATAGCGGCTGACTTGGGGGGGACCCAGTACTTC.

The gene calls are TRBV4-3 and TRBJ2-1, with 9 bases aligning to TRBD2. The CDR3 spans 17 residues. The germline gives CDR1 LGHNA, CDR2 YSLEER. V dropped 4 bases and J dropped 5; count of bases not matched to a gene: 12. In DNA, the CDR3 is TGCGCCAGCAGCCGTCCTTTAGGGCTAGCGGGAAACAATGAGCAGTTCTTC. Residues: CASSRPLGLAGNNEQFF.

The chain employs TRBV6-2 or TRBV6-3 and TRBJ1-1, with D possibly TRBD1 on 6 matching bases. The CDR3 spans 15 residues. V lost 2 bases and J 3 bases, leaving 13 bases between the germline ends. Germline values: CDR1 MNHEY, CDR2 SVGEGT. The CDR3 here is CASSYGTGRHTEAFF. The CDR3 DNA is TGTGCCAGCAGTTACGGCACAGGGCGGCACACTGAAGCTTTCTTT.

For this clone: Other DNA sequences within the sample encode an identical CDR3. The CDR3 region is CASSLGTVSYEQYF. CDR3 bases: TGTGCCAGCAGCCTCGGGACAGTCTCCTACGAGCAGTACTTC. The rearrangement links TRBV5-6 to TRBJ2-7; 7 bases agree with TRBD1. The length of the CDR3 is 14 residues. Germline-derived CDR1 and CDR2 are SGHDT and YYEEEE. The trim removed 4 bases at V and 0 bases at J, leaving 4 bases unmatched. Full variable domain (remainder filled in from reference TRBV5-6 and TRBJ2-7): DAGVTQSPTHLIKTRGQQVTLRCSPKSGHDTVSWYQQALGQGPQFIFQYYEEEERQRGNFPDRFSGHQFPNYSSELNVNALLLGDSALYLCASSLGTVSYEQYFGPGTRLTVT.

The V and J genes are TRBV5-5 and TRBJ2-7; D not certain. V was pared by 0 bases and J by 2 bases, with 15 bases between. CDR1 is SGHKS and CDR2 is YYEKEE in the germline V gene (reference sequence). The CDR3 is 16 residues long. The CDR3 nucleotides read TGTGCCAGCAGCTTGGCCGAAACAGTGGTCGCCTACGAGCAGTACTTC. It encodes CASSLAETVVAYEQYF. Full variable domain (rest looked up from reference TRBV5-5 and TRBJ2-7): DAGVTQSPTHLIKTRGQQVTLRCSPISGHKSVSWYQQVLGQGPQFIFQYYEKEERGRGNFPDRFSARQFPNYSSELNVNALLLGDSALYLCASSLAETVVAYEQYFGPGTRLTVT.